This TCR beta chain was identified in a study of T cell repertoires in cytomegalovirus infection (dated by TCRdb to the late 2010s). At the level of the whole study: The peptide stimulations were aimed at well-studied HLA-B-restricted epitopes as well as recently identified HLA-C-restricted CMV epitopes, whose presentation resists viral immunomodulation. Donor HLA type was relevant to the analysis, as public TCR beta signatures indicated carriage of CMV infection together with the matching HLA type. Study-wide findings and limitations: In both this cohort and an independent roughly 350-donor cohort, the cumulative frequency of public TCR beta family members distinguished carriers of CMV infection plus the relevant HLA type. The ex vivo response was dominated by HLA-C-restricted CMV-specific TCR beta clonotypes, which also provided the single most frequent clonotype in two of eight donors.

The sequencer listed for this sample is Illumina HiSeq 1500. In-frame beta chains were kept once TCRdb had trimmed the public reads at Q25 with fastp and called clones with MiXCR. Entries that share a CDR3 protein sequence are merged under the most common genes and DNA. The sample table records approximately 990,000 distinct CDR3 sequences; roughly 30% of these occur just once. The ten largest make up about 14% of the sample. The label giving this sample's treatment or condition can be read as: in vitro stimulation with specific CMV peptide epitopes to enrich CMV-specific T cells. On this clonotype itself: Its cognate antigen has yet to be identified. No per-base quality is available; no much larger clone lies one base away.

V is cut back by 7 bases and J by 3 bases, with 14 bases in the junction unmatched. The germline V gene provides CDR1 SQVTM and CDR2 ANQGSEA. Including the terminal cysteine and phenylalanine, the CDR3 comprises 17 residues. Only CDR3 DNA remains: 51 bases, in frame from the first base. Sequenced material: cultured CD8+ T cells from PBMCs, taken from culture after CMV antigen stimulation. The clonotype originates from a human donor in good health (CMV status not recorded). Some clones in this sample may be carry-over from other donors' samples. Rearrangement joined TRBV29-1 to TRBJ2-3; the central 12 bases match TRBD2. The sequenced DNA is TGCAGCGGCCGAGGGCTAGCGGGGGGGGTTGGGACAGATACGCAGTATTTT. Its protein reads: CSGRGLAGGVGTDTQYF.